The clone carrying this T cell receptor beta chain was observed at least ten times. Its cognate antigen is unknown. V lost 0 bases, J lost 6 bases, and 12 bases lay in between. CDR1 and CDR2 from the germline V gene are LNHNV and YYDKDF (reference sequence). The CDR3 spans 14 residues. MiXCR, run by TCRdb on the 5' RACE reads, gives a single entry per CDR3 protein. Of about 890,000 distinct CDR3 sequences listed, more than 9% were seen once; the top ten hold 1.5% to 2%. This entry belongs to a study of identical twins. The study, taken as a whole, reports: Abundant cord blood beta clonotypes carried fewer insertions; memory repertoires showed none. For out-of-frame beta sequences, excess twin sharing was weaker.

Separately, the same data were catalogued under a study of yellow fever vaccine responses in identical twins.

Sequencing was carried out using PBMCs. This chain links TRBV15 with TRBJ2-7; D uncertain. This receptor was identified in a woman aged 18-29 years in good health. Here the CDR3 DNA reads TGTGCCACCAGCAGAGATGAGGCCGGATCCGAGCAGTACGTC. Translation: CATSRDEAGSEQYV.